This T cell receptor beta chain was recorded in a study of shared clonotypes between healthy human individuals. Study findings and constraints: Represented diversity, genetic and exposure-history alike, was limited by few donors.

V gave up 7 bases and J gave up 10 bases, with 14 bases separating them. The CDR3 sequence is 13 residues long. Germline CDR1 reads SEHNR; CDR2 reads FQNEAQ (reference sequence). The assay was immunoSEQ multiplex PCR, and TCRdb's table has in-frame clones only and misses some. The sample consists of about 2 million clones, about 95% of them appearing once. CD8 cells classed as naive were CD45RO-negative and positively selected for CCR7, excluding terminally differentiated effector memory CD45RA+ cells. Details on this clone: Its antigen remains unidentified.

V usage is TRBV7-9 and J usage is TRBJ1-6; a possible D gene is TRBD1 (5 bases). The TCR sequence derives from a young man in good health. Sequencing was carried out using naive CD8+ T cells sorted from blood. DNA of the CDR3: TGTGCCAGCAATCGGCAGGGAGACTCACCCCTCCACTTT. It encodes CASNRQGDSPLHF.